The clone carrying this T cell receptor beta chain was observed a few times. Germline CDR1 reads SGHKS; CDR2 reads YYEKEE (reference sequence). With 0 bases removed from V and 16 bases from J, the gap between germline ends came to 16 bases. The CDR3 runs 13 residues. These data are taken from a study of blood T cells in healthy people across ages. A second PCR, run for roughly 7 to 11 cycles, used a sample-barcoded 5' primer plus a J-beta primer mix. TCRdb processed the 5' RACE reads anew with MiXCR; each CDR3 protein has one entry. The sample yields 850,000 or so distinct CDR3 sequences, about 28% seen once.

Source material: blood. This clonotype originated in a woman older than 75 in good health. V is TRBV5-5 and J is TRBJ1-4, with D tentatively TRBD1 (5 bases). CDR3 DNA: TGTGCCAGCAGCTTGGGGCCTAGCGGCAGGGAGTTTTTT. It is translated as CASSLGPSGREFF.